The 26 T cell receptor beta chains given below trace back to one sample, sequenced in a study of molecular identifiers for immune sequencing clone quantification. TCRdb analysed the PCR reads with MiXCR anew, one entry per CDR3 protein. The sample lists over 300,000 distinct CDR3 sequences, under 25% seen once, with about 0.74% in the top ten. Sequencing was done on a sample of naive CD8+ T cells from blood, with Jurkat cell RNA spiked in. Noted subset: FACS-sorted CD8+CD4-CCR7+CD45RA+ naive T cells. Every receptor here comes from a human donor in good health. Some libraries in this study had Jurkat cell RNA spiked in.

The chain uses TRBV29-1 and TRBJ2-7; 8 nucleotides align to TRBD1. The CDR3 runs to 10 residues. V was pared by 6 bases and J by 5 bases, with 0 bases of the junction left unmatched. Germline V lookup: CDR1 SQVTM, CDR2 ANQGSEA. CDR3 region: CSVTGDEQYF. The CDR3 bases are TGCAGCGTGACAGGGGACGAGCAGTACTTC.

This clonotype was recorded a few times. The rearrangement links TRBV3-1 to TRBJ2-3; 7 nucleotides align to TRBD2. The V and J ends lost 3 bases and 6 bases, in that order; junction bases with no gene match: 9. CDR1 LGHDT and CDR2 YNNKEL come from the germline V gene (reference sequence). The length of the CDR3 is 15 residues. The CDR3 bases are TGTGCCAGCAGCCAGGCGGGAGAGGGACCCGATACGCAGTATTTT. Amino acid sequence: CASSQAGEGPDTQYF.

At least ten counts were recorded for this clonotype. The chain combines TRBV4-1 with TRBJ2-1; D is perhaps TRBD2 (6 bases). V lost 4 bases and J 1 base, leaving 14 bases between the germline ends. The germline V gene encodes CDR1 MGHRA and CDR2 YSYEKL. CDR3 length: 16 amino acids. This CDR3 is CASSPIWDSSYNEQFF. The CDR3 nucleotides read TGCGCCAGCAGCCCCATCTGGGACTCGTCCTACAATGAGCAGTTCTTC.

This clonotype came up many times. The CDR3 here is CASSASGIGELFF. The CDR3 bases are TGTGCCAGCAGCGCTAGCGGGATTGGGGAGCTGTTTTTT. The chain uses TRBV7-3 and TRBJ2-2; 9 bases map to TRBD2. V lost 5 bases to trimming and J lost 8 bases; unmatched junction nucleotides: 3. This CDR3 contains 13 residues. From germline, CDR1 is SGHTA and CDR2 FQGTGA.

This clonotype was detected many times. At one end, the junction sequence differs from germline, possibly due to a read error. The V gene is TRBV5-1, the J gene TRBJ2-5; 8 bases map to TRBD1. The CDR3 runs 14 residues. Germline loops: CDR1 SGHRS, CDR2 YFSETQ. The CDR3 DNA reads TGTGCCAGCAGCTTAGGGACAGGCTTGGAGACCCAGTACTTC. This encodes CASSLGTGLETQYF.

Remarks on this clonotype: One junction end disagrees with the germline gene, perhaps due to a read error. V usage is TRBV29-1 and J usage is TRBJ2-7; D might be TRBD2 (5 bases). The length of the CDR3 is 14 residues. Germline CDR1 SQVTM, CDR2 ANQGSEA. CDR3 in DNA: TGCAGCGTCCTCACCGGGCCTGGGAGCTCCGAGCAGTCCTTC. It codes for CSVLTGPGSSEQSF.

The rearrangement uses TRBV4-3 and TRBJ2-7; weak D call: TRBD2 (6 bases). The V end lost 0 bases, the J end lost 0 bases, and 15 bases lay between the germline ends. Per the germline V gene, CDR1 is LGHNA and CDR2 is YSLEER. The CDR3 has 17 amino acids. For the CDR3, the DNA is TGCGCCAGCAGCCAAGATAGGGCGGGGCCTAGCTCCTACGAGCAGTACTTC. Translation: CASSQDRAGPSSYEQYF.

This clonotype was counted between two and nine times. V and J are TRBV7-2 and TRBJ2-5, with 8 bases fitting TRBD2. J was trimmed by 5 bases and V by 2 bases; bases with no gene match: 4. The CDR3 loop spans 14 amino acids. Germline V gives CDR1 SGHTA, CDR2 FQGNSA. CDR3: CASSLSGSLETQYF. The CDR3 DNA reads TGTGCCAGCAGCTTAAGCGGGAGCTTGGAGACCCAGTACTTC.

This clonotype was counted many times. The chain links TRBV5-6 to TRBJ2-1; 11 bases fit TRBD2. Germline trimming cut 4 bases from V and 2 bases from J; bases unmatched to any gene: 5. The CDR3 sequence is 16 residues long. Germline V gene lookup returns CDR1 SGHDT and CDR2 YYEEEE. In DNA form, the CDR3 reads TGTGCCAGCAGCCCCGGGACTAGCGGTGCCTACAATGAGCAGTTCTTC. Translated, it gives CASSPGTSGAYNEQFF.

Remarks on this clonotype: With a much larger clone just one base away, this may be a read error. The rearrangement joins TRBV6-4 to TRBJ2-3; D uncertain. Germline V gene sequence: CDR1 MRHNA, CDR2 SNTAGT. Trimming pared 5 bases from V and 1 base from J, leaving 10 bases between. The CDR3 is 14 residues long. The CDR3 spells CASSQNPGTDTQYF. The CDR3 coding sequence is TGTGCCAGCAGTCAGAACCCTGGCACAGATACGCAGTATTTT.

This chain connects TRBV6-5 to TRBJ1-1, with 7 bases identical to TRBD1. The CDR3 is 15 amino acids. CDR1 and CDR2 from the germline V gene are MNHEY and SVGAGI. V trimming: 6 bases; J trimming: 8 bases; junction bases outside the gene matches: 15. The CDR3 protein is CASSRLTGRGREAFF. CDR3 DNA: TGTGCCAGCAGCCGCCTGACAGGGCGCGGGAGGGAAGCTTTCTTT.

A few counts support this clonotype. The rearrangement links TRBV11-2 to TRBJ2-3; possibly TRBD2 for D (6 bases). From germline, CDR1 is SGHAT and CDR2 FQNNGV. V lost 5 bases to trimming and J lost 2 bases, with 17 bases between them. The CDR3 runs to 16 residues. This chain's CDR3 is CASSEPLSGPTDTQYF. DNA for the CDR3: TGTGCCAGCAGCGAACCACTTAGCGGACCCACAGATACGCAGTATTTT.

This clonotype was detected many times. The CDR3 nucleotides are TGTGCCAGCAGTTCCTGGTCTCTCACAGATACGCAGTATTTT. Translated: CASSSWSLTDTQYF. The chain uses TRBV27 and TRBJ2-3; D not certain. The V gene lost 4 bases and the J gene lost 2 bases, with 10 bases spanning the gap. Per germline, CDR1 MNHEY and CDR2 SMNVEV (reference sequence). This CDR3 has 14 amino acids.

This chain joins TRBV6-5 and TRBJ1-1, with D possibly matching TRBD1 (6 bases). Germline V gene lookup returns CDR1 MNHEY and CDR2 SVGAGI. The CDR3 runs 12 residues. The ends were cut back, 10 bases at V and 6 bases at J, with 15 bases in the middle. Here the CDR3 DNA reads TGTGCCACTAGGGGGGTAGGCGCTGAAGCTTTCTTT. Protein: CATRGVGAEAFF.

The gene calls are TRBV29-1 and TRBJ2-1, with 7 bases that match TRBD1. CDR1 is SQVTM, CDR2 ANQGSEA, per germline. CDR3 length: 13 residues. Trimming took 4 bases from V and 3 from J; bases not matched to a gene: 3. The CDR3 sequence: CSVARGNYNEQFF. DNA of the CDR3: TGCAGCGTTGCCAGGGGGAACTACAATGAGCAGTTCTTC.

This clonotype was counted only a few times. At one boundary the junction diverges from the germline segment, which might be a read error. This chain joins TRBV7-9 and TRBJ1-1, with D unclear. CDR1 and CDR2 (germline): SEHNR, FQNEAQ (reference sequence). The CDR3 covers 11 residues. CDR3 residues: CAGSAGTEAFF. The CDR3 DNA sequence: TGTGCCGGCAGTGCCGGGACTGAAGCTTTCTTT.

This clonotype appeared a few times. V usage is TRBV19 and J usage is TRBJ1-6; the D gene is possibly TRBD1 (5 bases). The germline V gene has CDR1 LNHDA and CDR2 SQIVND (reference sequence). Trimming removed 3 bases at V and 10 bases at J, with 16 bases between. The CDR3 contains 15 residues. Here the CDR3 DNA reads TGTGCCAGTAGTATCGGTATAGGGGTGAAGTCACCCCTCCACTTT. It codes for CASSIGIGVKSPLHF.

The rearrangement links TRBV12-3 or TRBV12-4 to TRBJ2-1; D possibly corresponds to TRBD1 (5 bases). The CDR3 loop spans 12 amino acids. Trimming pared 5 bases from V and 15 bases from J, leaving 17 bases between. This CDR3 is CASSPSLRGRFF. Written as DNA, the CDR3 is TGTGCCAGCAGTCCGTCACTTAGGGGTCGGTTCTTC.

The V and J genes are TRBV9 and TRBJ1-1; a weak D match, TRBD1 (6 bases). Germline V lookup: CDR1 SGDLS, CDR2 YYNGEE. With 0 bases removed from V and 4 bases from J, the gap between germline ends came to 10 bases. The CDR3 is made up of 14 amino acids. As DNA, the CDR3 is TGTGCCAGCAGCGTAGGAGGGGGTACCACTGAAGCTTTCTTT. Translating gives CASSVGGGTTEAFF. Combining the CDR3 with reference TRBV9 and TRBJ1-1 gives the whole variable domain DSGVTQTPKHLITATGQRVTLRCSPRSGDLSVYWYQQSLDQGLQFLIQYYNGEERAKGNILERFSAQQFPDLHSELNLSSLELGDSALYFCASSVGGGTTEAFFGQGTRLTVV.

The gene calls are TRBV27 and TRBJ2-3; 7 bases fit TRBD1. V lost 6 bases to trimming and J lost 5 bases; unmatched junction nucleotides: 8. The CDR3 is 14 residues long. The germline V gene has CDR1 MNHEY and CDR2 SMNVEV (reference sequence). The CDR3 sequence: CASSLDRARDTQYF. CDR3 in DNA: TGTGCCAGCAGCCTAGACAGGGCTAGAGATACGCAGTATTTT.

This clonotype was observed many times. The rearrangement links TRBV30 to TRBJ2-3; no firm D call. V dropped 8 bases and J dropped 4 bases, with 7 bases sitting between them. CDR1 and CDR2 (germline): GTSNPN, SVGIG (reference sequence). The CDR3 extends over 10 amino acids. CDR3 residues: CAGWPDTQYF. The CDR3, as DNA: TGTGCCGGATGGCCAGATACGCAGTATTTT.

A few counts support this clonotype. The chain is built from TRBV4-3 and TRBJ2-7, with TRBD1 as a possible D gene (6 bases). V lost 4 bases, J lost 6 bases, and 19 bases lay in between. Looked up from germline, CDR1 is LGHNA and CDR2 is YSLEER. This CDR3 contains 15 residues. CDR3 DNA sequence: TGCGCCAGCAGCCCACAATACCAGGGGTTATTCGAGCAGTACTTC. It encodes CASSPQYQGLFEQYF.

This clonotype was seen more than once but under ten times. The CDR3 loop reads CASSRPETYEQYF. Here the CDR3 DNA reads TGTGCCAGCTCCCGCCCAGAAACCTACGAGCAGTACTTC. The V and J genes are TRBV7-9 and TRBJ2-7; no clear D gene. Germline assignment: CDR1 SEHNR and CDR2 FQNEAQ (reference sequence). V lost 8 bases to trimming and J lost 2 bases, with 13 bases between them. This CDR3 is built from 13 residues.

Of note for this clonotype: It may be a read error: a sequence one base away is much more abundant. The genes are TRBV7-2 and TRBJ2-7; 11 bases agree with TRBD2. The CDR3 is 16 residues long. Germline CDR1 reads SGHTA; CDR2 reads FQGNSA. CDR3 in amino acids: CARSLVLAGANAEQYF. CDR3 sequence (DNA): TGTGCCCGCAGCTTAGTACTAGCGGGAGCCAATGCCGAGCAGTACTTC.

This clonotype was observed a few times. The V gene is TRBV6-5, the J gene TRBJ2-7, with D perhaps assigned TRBD1 or TRBD2 (5 bases each). The germline V gene has CDR1 MNHEY and CDR2 SVGAGI. V was shortened by 6 bases and J by 3 bases, with 15 bases between the two germline ends. This CDR3 is 14 amino acids long. CDR3 bases: TGTGCCAGCAGCCGGGGCATCGACTTCTACGAGCAGTACTTC. This codes for CASSRGIDFYEQYF.

This clonotype occurred many times. This chain links TRBV30 with TRBJ2-1; D ambiguous. There are 13 residues in the CDR3. V was cut by 0 bases and J by 5 bases, with 8 bases left in between. Germline CDR1 and CDR2: GTSNPN and SVGIG (reference sequence). CDR3: CAWSVQIDNEQFF. As DNA, the CDR3 is TGTGCCTGGAGTGTACAAATCGACAATGAGCAGTTCTTC. Full variable domain (missing parts from reference TRBV30 and TRBJ2-1): SQTIHQWPATLVQPVGSPLSLECTVEGTSNPNLYWYRQAAGRGLQLLFYSVGIGQISSEVPQNLSASRPQDRQFILSSKKLLLSDSGFYLCAWSVQIDNEQFFGPGTRLTVL.